The source of this TCR beta chain is a study of HIV-infected children after antiretroviral therapy interruption. The TCR library was built from RNA with a 3' RACE protocol and unique molecular identifiers. TCRdb processed the 3' RACE reads anew with MiXCR; each CDR3 protein has one entry. The top ten hold more than 0.95% of the sample, which has tens of thousands of distinct CDR3 sequences, approximately 7% seen once. Treatment described: PENTA 11 planned treatment interruption arm or continuous ART arm. The ends were cut back, 2 bases at V and 8 bases at J, with 16 bases in the middle. Germline V gene data show CDR1 as SGHDN and CDR2 as FVKESK. This CDR3 has 16 amino acids.

The receptor was isolated from a pool of human donors with HIV. The specimen was CD45RA+ CD4+ T cells from PBMCs, pooled from several time points, collected from a donor given antiretroviral therapy, either interrupted or continuous. Subset specified: naive CD4+ CD45RA+ CD45RO- T cells. This rearrangement joins TRBV14 to TRBJ1-6; TRBD1 might be the D (5 bases). The DNA for the CDR3 is TGTGCCAGCAGCCAAAGAGTGGGGGTTGGGGATTCACCCCTCCACTTT. Translation gives CASSQRVGVGDSPLHF.